This T cell receptor beta chain is from a study of shared clonotypes between healthy human individuals. Study-wide results and limits: Donor scarcity curtailed the genetic and exposure-history diversity represented herein.

The naive CD8 fraction comprised CD45RO-negative cells positively selected for CCR7 and excluded terminally differentiated effector memory CD45RA+ cells. At deep level, the assay was performed. Only in-frame clones appear in the TCRdb table, and some are missing; sequencing was by immunoSEQ multiplex PCR. The table records about 2.2 million clones, roughly 91% of them present only once. Only one count was recorded for this clone. Its antigen is currently unknown. The source is a man younger than 30 in good health. Some clones in this sample may be carry-over from other donors' samples. Sequenced input: naive CD8+ T cells from PBMCs.

CDR3 amino acids: CASSVDALTTYEQYF. In nucleotides, the CDR3 is TGTGCCAGCAGCGTAGACGCACTAACTACCTACGAGCAGTACTTC. V and J are TRBV9 and TRBJ2-7; D is undetermined. V was clipped by 0 bases and J by 2 bases, with 12 bases between them. The CDR3 has 15 residues. Germline CDR1 reads SGDLS; CDR2 reads YYNGEE.